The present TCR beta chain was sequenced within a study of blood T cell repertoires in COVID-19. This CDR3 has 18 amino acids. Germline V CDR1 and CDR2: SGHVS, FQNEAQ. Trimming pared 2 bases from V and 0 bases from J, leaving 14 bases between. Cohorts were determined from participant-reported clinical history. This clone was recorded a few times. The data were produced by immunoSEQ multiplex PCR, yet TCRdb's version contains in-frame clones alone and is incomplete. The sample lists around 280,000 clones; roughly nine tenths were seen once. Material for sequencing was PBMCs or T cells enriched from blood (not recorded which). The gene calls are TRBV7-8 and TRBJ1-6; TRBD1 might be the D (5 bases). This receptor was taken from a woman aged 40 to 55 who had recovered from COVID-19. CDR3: CASSLPEPDSSYNSPLHF. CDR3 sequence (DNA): TGTGCCAGCAGCTTACCCGAACCTGACAGCTCCTATAATTCACCCCTCCACTTT.